The rows below give T cell receptor beta chains drawn from one sample of a study of shared clonotypes between healthy human individuals. Libraries were prepared by immunoSEQ multiplex PCR; TCRdb keeps only in-frame clonotypes and omits some of them. This table has 1.4 million or so clones, approximately 98.5% appearing once. Sequencing was carried out using naive CD4+ T cells sorted from blood. The receptors shown here come from a man aged 30 to 45 in good health. Both conserved end residues are part of each CDR3. D genes are given only for firm matches. Clone size is not always given. Where it is, it says once, few, many or a class for expanded clones.

CDR3: CASSTVNRARSYNEQFF; DNA: TGCGCCAGCAGTACCGTCAACAGGGCCCGCTCCTACAATGAGCAGTTCTTC; size: NA; D: NA; J: TRBJ2-1; V: TRBV5-1
CDR3: CASSLLGSGRNTGELFF; DNA: TGCGCCAGCAGCTTGCTAGGTAGCGGGAGGAACACCGGGGAGCTGTTTTTT; size: NA; D: TRBD2; J: TRBJ2-2; V: TRBV5-1
CDR3: CASSLLVSRTDTQYF; DNA: TGTGCCAGCAGCTTGTTGGTCTCACGCACAGATACGCAGTATTTT; size: NA; D: NA; J: TRBJ2-3; V: TRBV7-8
CDR3: CASSPRQILAAGSYEQYF; DNA: TGTGCCAGCTCACCGCGGCAGATACTAGCGGCCGGCTCCTACGAGCAGTACTTC; size: NA; D: TRBD2; J: TRBJ2-7; V: TRBV18
CDR3: CASSLGQRYNEQFF; DNA: TGCGCCAGCAGCTTGGGACAGAGGTACAATGAGCAGTTCTTC; size: NA; D: NA; J: TRBJ2-1; V: TRBV5-1
CDR3: CASSVGASGNEQFF; DNA: TGTGCCAGCAGCGTAGGGGCTAGCGGTAATGAGCAGTTCTTC; size: NA; D: TRBD2; J: TRBJ2-1; V: TRBV9
CDR3: CASSFSRGFSGELFF; DNA: TGTGCCAGCAGTTTTTCCAGGGGGTTTTCCGGGGAGCTGTTTTTT; size: NA; D: TRBD1; J: TRBJ2-2; V: TRBV6-5
CDR3: CASSLPGQGHEKLFF; DNA: TGTGCCAGCAGCCTCCCGGGACAGGGGCACGAAAAACTGTTTTTT; size: NA; D: TRBD1; J: TRBJ1-4; V: TRBV5-4
CDR3: CASSLLPTSTDTQYF; DNA: TGTGCCAGCAGCCTCTTGCCGACTAGCACAGATACGCAGTATTTT; size: NA; D: NA; J: TRBJ2-3; V: TRBV28
CDR3: CASSLARAPYEQYF; DNA: TGTGCCAGCAGCTTAGCCCGGGCCCCCTACGAGCAGTACTTC; size: NA; D: NA; J: TRBJ2-7; V: TRBV11-2
CDR3: CASSQGTSGRTGNEQFF; DNA: TGCGCCAGCAGCCAAGGGACTAGCGGGAGAACAGGGAATGAGCAGTTCTTC; size: NA; D: TRBD2; J: TRBJ2-1; V: TRBV4-3
CDR3: CSVAPVDTQYF; DNA: TGCAGCGTTGCTCCCGTGGATACGCAGTATTTT; size: NA; D: NA; J: TRBJ2-3; V: TRBV29-1
CDR3: CASSYRAGEEDEQFF; DNA: TGCGCCAGCAGCTACCGAGCGGGAGAGGAGGATGAGCAGTTCTTC; size: once; D: TRBD2; J: TRBJ2-1; V: TRBV4-3
CDR3: CSVHGRFQETQYF; DNA: TGCAGCGTCCACGGCAGGTTCCAAGAGACCCAGTACTTC; size: NA; D: NA; J: TRBJ2-5; V: TRBV29-1
CDR3: CASSSAQNRYYEQYF; DNA: TGTGCCAGCAGCTCAGCTCAGAACCGGTACTACGAGCAGTACTTC; size: NA; D: NA; J: TRBJ2-7; V: TRBV11-2
CDR3: CASSTPGAGNEQFF; DNA: TGCGCCAGCAGCACCCCGGGGGCTGGGAATGAGCAGTTCTTC; size: NA; D: NA; J: TRBJ2-1; V: TRBV5-1
CDR3: CASSEFVLATSTDTQYF; DNA: TGCGCCAGCAGTGAGTTTGTTCTAGCGACTAGCACAGATACGCAGTATTTT; size: NA; D: NA; J: TRBJ2-3; V: TRBV10-1
CDR3: CASSFGAGVSYEQYF; DNA: TGTGCCAGCAGCTTTGGTGCGGGCGTTTCCTACGAGCAGTACTTC; size: NA; D: NA; J: TRBJ2-7; V: TRBV7-9
CDR3: CASSFNVAQYF; DNA: TGTGCCAGCAGCTTTAACGTTGCGCAGTATTTT; size: NA; D: NA; J: TRBJ2-3; V: TRBV11-2
CDR3: CASSAQWGNTIYF; DNA: TGTGCCAGCAGTGCCCAGTGGGGAAACACCATATATTTT; size: NA; D: NA; J: TRBJ1-3; V: TRBV28
CDR3: CASSFLAGGNNEQFF; DNA: TGTGCCAGCAGTTTCCTAGCGGGAGGGAACAATGAGCAGTTCTTC; size: NA; D: TRBD2; J: TRBJ2-1; V: TRBV27
CDR3: CASSSQSGGASFSGANVLTF; DNA: TGCGCCAGCAGCTCCCAGTCAGGGGGAGCCTCTTTCTCTGGGGCCAACGTCCTGACTTTC; size: NA; D: TRBD1; J: TRBJ2-6; V: TRBV5-1
CDR3: CASSITGGEQFF; DNA: TGTGCCAGTAGTATAACAGGAGGAGAGCAGTTCTTC; size: NA; D: NA; J: TRBJ2-1; V: TRBV19
CDR3: CAISIRGLYEQYF; DNA: TGTGCCATCAGCATAAGGGGGCTCTACGAGCAGTACTTC; size: NA; D: TRBD1; J: TRBJ2-7; V: TRBV10-3
CDR3: CASSPLGSGIYNEQFF; DNA: TGTGCCAGCTCACCCCTCGGGAGCGGGATATACAATGAGCAGTTCTTC; size: NA; D: TRBD2; J: TRBJ2-1; V: TRBV18
CDR3: CASSLLVRDTQYF; DNA: TGTGCCAGCAGTTTACTAGTACGGGATACGCAGTATTTT; size: NA; D: NA; J: TRBJ2-3; V: TRBV7-2
CDR3: CASSHIRFSEQFF; DNA: TGTGCCAGCAGTCACATTCGATTCAGTGAGCAGTTCTTC; size: NA; D: NA; J: TRBJ2-1; V: TRBV6-1
CDR3: CASSPTRGPNEKLFF; DNA: TGTGCCAGCTCACCCACTAGGGGCCCTAATGAAAAACTGTTTTTT; size: NA; D: NA; J: TRBJ1-4; V: TRBV18
CDR3: CASSGVRTGGVF; DNA: TGTGCCAGCAGTGGTGTTCGGACAGGGGGGGTCTTC; size: NA; D: TRBD1; J: TRBJ2-7; V: TRBV2
CDR3: CASSILEGGPQHF; DNA: TGTGCCAGCAGCATTCTAGAGGGTGGGCCCCAGCATTTT; size: NA; D: NA; J: TRBJ1-5; V: TRBV5-6
CDR3: CASSLAGTYTDTQYF; DNA: TGTGCCAGCAGCCTAGCGGGAACCTACACAGATACGCAGTATTTT; size: NA; D: TRBD2; J: TRBJ2-3; V: TRBV6-4
CDR3: CASSVLRGNEQYF; DNA: TGCGCCAGCAGCGTACTTAGGGGTAACGAGCAGTACTTC; size: NA; D: NA; J: TRBJ2-7; V: TRBV5-1
CDR3: CASSVRFVTEAFF; DNA: TGTGCCAGCAGCGTACGGTTTGTCACTGAAGCTTTCTTT; size: NA; D: NA; J: TRBJ1-1; V: TRBV27
CDR3: CAISESPLAGANTGELFF; DNA: TGTGCCATCAGTGAGTCGCCCCTAGCGGGGGCGAACACCGGGGAGCTGTTTTTT; size: NA; D: TRBD2; J: TRBJ2-2; V: TRBV10-3
CDR3: CASSSGTSGRGGTDTQYF; DNA: TGCGCCAGCAGCTCCGGGACTAGCGGGAGAGGGGGAACAGATACGCAGTATTTT; size: NA; D: TRBD2; J: TRBJ2-3; V: TRBV5-1
CDR3: CASSQRSGTSNEQFF; DNA: TGCGCCAGCAGCCAACGTTCGGGGACTAGTAATGAGCAGTTCTTC; size: NA; D: TRBD2; J: TRBJ2-1; V: TRBV5-1
CDR3: CACGGHRGQPQHF; DNA: TGTGCCTGTGGGGGCCACCGGGGTCAGCCCCAGCATTTT; size: NA; D: NA; J: TRBJ1-5; V: TRBV30
CDR3: CASSIDRSGRQQFF; DNA: TGTGCCAGTAGTATAGACCGCTCAGGGAGACAGCAGTTCTTC; size: once; D: NA; J: TRBJ2-1; V: TRBV19
CDR3: CASSLRGPPSNTGELFF; DNA: TGCGCCAGCAGCTTGCGAGGACCACCTTCGAACACCGGGGAGCTGTTTTTT; size: NA; D: NA; J: TRBJ2-2; V: TRBV5-1
CDR3: CASSEPSKKQHYEQYF; DNA: TGTGCCAGCAGTGAACCAAGCAAAAAACAACATTACGAGCAGTACTTC; size: NA; D: NA; J: TRBJ2-7; V: TRBV25-1
CDR3: CASSPVQGARYGYTF; DNA: TGTGCCAGCAGCCCCGTCCAGGGGGCAAGGTATGGCTACACCTTC; size: NA; D: TRBD1; J: TRBJ1-2; V: TRBV7-3
CDR3: CASSLNRVNEQFF; DNA: TGTGCCAGCAGCCTCAACAGGGTCAATGAGCAGTTCTTC; size: once; D: NA; J: TRBJ2-1; V: TRBV7-7
CDR3: CSVGGQGDQPQHF; DNA: TGCAGCGTTGGGGGACAGGGGGATCAGCCCCAGCATTTT; size: NA; D: TRBD1; J: TRBJ1-5; V: TRBV29-1
CDR3: CASSLRAARADTQYF; DNA: TGTGCCAGCAGCCTACGAGCAGCGCGCGCAGATACGCAGTATTTT; size: NA; D: NA; J: TRBJ2-3; V: TRBV28
CDR3: CASSGVRGPYNEQFF; DNA: TGTGCCAGCAGCGGAGTTCGAGGTCCCTACAATGAGCAGTTCTTC; size: NA; D: NA; J: TRBJ2-1; V: TRBV7-2